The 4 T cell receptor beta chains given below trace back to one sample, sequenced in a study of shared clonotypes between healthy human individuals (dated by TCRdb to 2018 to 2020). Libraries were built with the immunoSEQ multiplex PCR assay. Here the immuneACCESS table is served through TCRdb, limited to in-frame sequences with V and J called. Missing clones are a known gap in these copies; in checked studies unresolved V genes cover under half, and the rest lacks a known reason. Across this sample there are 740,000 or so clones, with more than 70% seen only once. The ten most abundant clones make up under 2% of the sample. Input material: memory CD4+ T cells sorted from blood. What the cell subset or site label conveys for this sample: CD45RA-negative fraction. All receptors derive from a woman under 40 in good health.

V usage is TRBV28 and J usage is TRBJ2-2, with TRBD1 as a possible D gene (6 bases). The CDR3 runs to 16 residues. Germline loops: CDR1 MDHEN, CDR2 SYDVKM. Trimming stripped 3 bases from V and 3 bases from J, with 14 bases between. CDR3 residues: CASSFLAGVYTGELFF. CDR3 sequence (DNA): TGTGCCAGCAGTTTCCTCGCAGGGGTTTACACCGGGGAGCTGTTTTTT.

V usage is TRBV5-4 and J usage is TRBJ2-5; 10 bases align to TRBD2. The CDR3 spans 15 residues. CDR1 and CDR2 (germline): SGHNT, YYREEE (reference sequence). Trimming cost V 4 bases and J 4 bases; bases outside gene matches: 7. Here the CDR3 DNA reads TGTGCCAGCAGCCTTCAAGCGGGAGGGGGAGAGACCCAGTACTTC. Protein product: CASSLQAGGGETQYF.

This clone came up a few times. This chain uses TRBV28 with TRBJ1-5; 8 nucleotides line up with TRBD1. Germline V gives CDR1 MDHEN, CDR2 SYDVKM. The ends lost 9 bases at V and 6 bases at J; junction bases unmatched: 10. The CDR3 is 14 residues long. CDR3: CASTPGQGRQPQHF. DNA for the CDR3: TGTGCCAGTACCCCCGGACAGGGACGTCAGCCCCAGCATTTT.

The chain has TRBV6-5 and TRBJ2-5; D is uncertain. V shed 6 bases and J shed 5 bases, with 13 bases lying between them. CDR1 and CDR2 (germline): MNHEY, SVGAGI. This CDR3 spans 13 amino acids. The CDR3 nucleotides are TGTGCCAGCAGGCGGATAGGTTGGGAGACCCAGTACTTC. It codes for CASRRIGWETQYF.